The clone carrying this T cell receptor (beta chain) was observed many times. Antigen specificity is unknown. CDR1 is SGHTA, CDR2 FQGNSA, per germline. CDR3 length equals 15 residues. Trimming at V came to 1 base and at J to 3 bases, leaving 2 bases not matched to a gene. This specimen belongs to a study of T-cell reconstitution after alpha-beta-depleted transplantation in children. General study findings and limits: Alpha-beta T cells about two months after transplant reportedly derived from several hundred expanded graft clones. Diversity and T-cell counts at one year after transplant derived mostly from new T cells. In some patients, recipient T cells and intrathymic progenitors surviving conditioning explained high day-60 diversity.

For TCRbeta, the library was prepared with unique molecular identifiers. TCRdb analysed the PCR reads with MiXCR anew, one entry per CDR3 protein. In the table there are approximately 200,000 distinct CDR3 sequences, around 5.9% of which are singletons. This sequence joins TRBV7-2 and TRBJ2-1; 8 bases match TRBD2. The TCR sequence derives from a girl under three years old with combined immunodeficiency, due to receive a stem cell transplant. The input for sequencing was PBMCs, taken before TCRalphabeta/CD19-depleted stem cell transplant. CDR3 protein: CASSLGAGDYNEQFF. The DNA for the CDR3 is TGTGCCAGCAGCTTAGGAGCGGGAGACTACAATGAGCAGTTCTTC.